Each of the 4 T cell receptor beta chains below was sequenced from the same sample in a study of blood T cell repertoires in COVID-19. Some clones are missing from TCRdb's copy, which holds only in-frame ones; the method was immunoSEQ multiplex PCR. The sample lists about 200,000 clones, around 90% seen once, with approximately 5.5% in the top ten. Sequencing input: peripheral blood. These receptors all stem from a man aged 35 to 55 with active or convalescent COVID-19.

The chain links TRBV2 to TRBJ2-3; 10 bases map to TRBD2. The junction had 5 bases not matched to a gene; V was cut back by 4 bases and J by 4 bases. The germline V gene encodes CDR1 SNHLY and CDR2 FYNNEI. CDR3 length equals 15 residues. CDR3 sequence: CASSASGGYADTQYF. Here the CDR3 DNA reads TGTGCCAGCAGTGCTAGCGGGGGTTATGCAGATACGCAGTATTTT.

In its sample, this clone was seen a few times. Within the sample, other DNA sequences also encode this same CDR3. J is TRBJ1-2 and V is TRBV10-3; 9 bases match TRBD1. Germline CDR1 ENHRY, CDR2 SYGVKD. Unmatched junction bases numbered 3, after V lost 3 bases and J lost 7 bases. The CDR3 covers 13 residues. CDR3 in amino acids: CAISEGQGSGYTF. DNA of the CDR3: TGTGCCATCAGTGAAGGACAGGGGTCTGGCTACACCTTC.

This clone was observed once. CDR3 sequence reads: CASSPSTPKEASGANVLTF. The CDR3 DNA is TGTGCCAGCAGTCCTTCCACCCCCAAGGAGGCCTCTGGGGCCAACGTCCTGACTTTC. The rearrangement joins TRBV27 to TRBJ2-6, with D possibly being TRBD2 (5 bases). This CDR3 spans 19 amino acids. The ends were cut back, 5 bases at V and 0 bases at J, with 20 bases in the middle. Germline-derived CDR1 and CDR2 are MNHEY and SMNVEV (reference sequence).

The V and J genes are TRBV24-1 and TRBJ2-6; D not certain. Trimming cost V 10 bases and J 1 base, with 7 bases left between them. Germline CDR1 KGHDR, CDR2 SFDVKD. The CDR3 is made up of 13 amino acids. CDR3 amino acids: CATSPSGANVLTF. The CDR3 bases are TGTGCCACGTCCCCGTCTGGGGCCAACGTCCTGACTTTC.